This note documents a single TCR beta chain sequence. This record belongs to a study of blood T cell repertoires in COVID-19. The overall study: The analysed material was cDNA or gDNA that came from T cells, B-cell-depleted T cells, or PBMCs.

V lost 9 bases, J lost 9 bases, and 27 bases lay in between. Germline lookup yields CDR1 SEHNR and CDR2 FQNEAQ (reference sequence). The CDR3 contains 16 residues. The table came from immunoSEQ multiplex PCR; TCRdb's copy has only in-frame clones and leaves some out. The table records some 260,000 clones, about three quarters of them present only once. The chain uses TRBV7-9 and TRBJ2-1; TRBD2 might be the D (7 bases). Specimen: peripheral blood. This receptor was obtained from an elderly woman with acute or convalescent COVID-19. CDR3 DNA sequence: TGTGCCAGTACCCTTCTGGGGCGGGGGCACCAACTTGAGCAGTTCTTC. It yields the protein CASTLLGRGHQLEQFF.